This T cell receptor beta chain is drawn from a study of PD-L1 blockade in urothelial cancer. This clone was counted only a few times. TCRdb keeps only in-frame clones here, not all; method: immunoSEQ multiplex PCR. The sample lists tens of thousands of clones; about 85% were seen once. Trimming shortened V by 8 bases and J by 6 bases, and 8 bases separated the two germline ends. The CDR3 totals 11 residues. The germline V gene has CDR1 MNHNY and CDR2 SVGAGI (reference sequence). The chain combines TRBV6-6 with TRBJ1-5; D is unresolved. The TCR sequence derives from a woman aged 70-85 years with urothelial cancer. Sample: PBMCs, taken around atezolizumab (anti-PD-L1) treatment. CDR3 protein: CASGEVQPQHF. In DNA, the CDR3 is TGTGCCAGCGGAGAGGTTCAGCCCCAGCATTTT.